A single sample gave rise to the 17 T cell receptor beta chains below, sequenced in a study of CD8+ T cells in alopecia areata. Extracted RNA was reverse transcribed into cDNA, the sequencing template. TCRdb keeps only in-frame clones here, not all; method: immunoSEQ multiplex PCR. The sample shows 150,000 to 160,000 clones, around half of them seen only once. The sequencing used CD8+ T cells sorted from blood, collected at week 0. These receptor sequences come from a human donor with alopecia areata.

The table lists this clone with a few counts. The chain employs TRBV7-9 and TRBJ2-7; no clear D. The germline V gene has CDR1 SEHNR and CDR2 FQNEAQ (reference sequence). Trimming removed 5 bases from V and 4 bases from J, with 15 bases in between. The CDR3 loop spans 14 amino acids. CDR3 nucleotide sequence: TGTGCCAGCAGCCCCGGAAGGAAACCGTACGAGCAGTACTTC. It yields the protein CASSPGRKPYEQYF.

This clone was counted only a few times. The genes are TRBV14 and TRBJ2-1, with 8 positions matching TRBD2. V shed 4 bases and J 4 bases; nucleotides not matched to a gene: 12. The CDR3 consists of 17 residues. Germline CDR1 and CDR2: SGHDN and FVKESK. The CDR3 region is CASSPPLAGTKYNEQFF. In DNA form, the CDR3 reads TGTGCCAGCAGCCCACCCTTAGCGGGAACTAAATACAATGAGCAGTTCTTC.

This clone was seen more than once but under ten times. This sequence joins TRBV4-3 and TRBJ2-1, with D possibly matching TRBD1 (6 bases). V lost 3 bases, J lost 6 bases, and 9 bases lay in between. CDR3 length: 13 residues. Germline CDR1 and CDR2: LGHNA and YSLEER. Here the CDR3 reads CASSQVQGNEQFF. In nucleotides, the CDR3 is TGCGCCAGCAGCCAGGTACAGGGCAATGAGCAGTTCTTC.

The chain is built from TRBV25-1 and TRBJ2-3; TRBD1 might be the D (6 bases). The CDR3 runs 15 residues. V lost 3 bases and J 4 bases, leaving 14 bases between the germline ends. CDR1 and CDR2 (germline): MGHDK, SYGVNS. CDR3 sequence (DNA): TGTGCCAGCAGTGATCTTTACAGGGTTGCAGATACGCAGTATTTT. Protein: CASSDLYRVADTQYF.

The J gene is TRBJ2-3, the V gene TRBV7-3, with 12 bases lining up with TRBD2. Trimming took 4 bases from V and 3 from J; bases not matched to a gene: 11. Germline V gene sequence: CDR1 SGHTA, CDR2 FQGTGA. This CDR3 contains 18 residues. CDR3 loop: CASSSSTSGGGRTDTQYF. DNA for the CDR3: TGTGCCAGCAGCTCCTCGACTAGCGGGGGCGGAAGAACAGATACGCAGTATTTT.

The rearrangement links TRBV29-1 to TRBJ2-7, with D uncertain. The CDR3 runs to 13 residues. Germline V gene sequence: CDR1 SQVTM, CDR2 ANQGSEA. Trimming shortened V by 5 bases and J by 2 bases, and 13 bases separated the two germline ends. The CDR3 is CSVPDTTTYEQYF. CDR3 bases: TGCAGCGTTCCCGACACCACGACCTACGAGCAGTACTTC.

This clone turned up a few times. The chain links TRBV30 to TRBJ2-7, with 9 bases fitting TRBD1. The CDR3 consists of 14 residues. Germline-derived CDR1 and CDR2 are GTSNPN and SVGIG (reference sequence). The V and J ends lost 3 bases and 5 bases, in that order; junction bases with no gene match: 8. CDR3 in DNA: TGTGCCTGGAGCTCCGGGACAGGGAGAAACGAGCAGTACTTC. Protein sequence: CAWSSGTGRNEQYF. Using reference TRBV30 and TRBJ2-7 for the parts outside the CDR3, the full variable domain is SQTIHQWPATLVQPVGSPLSLECTVEGTSNPNLYWYRQAAGRGLQLLFYSVGIGQISSEVPQNLSASRPQDRQFILSSKKLLLSDSGFYLCAWSSGTGRNEQYFGPGTRLTVT.

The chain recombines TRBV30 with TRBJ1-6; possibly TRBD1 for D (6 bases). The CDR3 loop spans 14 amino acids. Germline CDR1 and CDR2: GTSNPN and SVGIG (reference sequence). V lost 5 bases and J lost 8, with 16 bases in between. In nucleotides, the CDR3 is TGTGCCTGGGAGGGGGGCTCCGCGGATTCACCCCTCCACTTT. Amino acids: CAWEGGSADSPLHF. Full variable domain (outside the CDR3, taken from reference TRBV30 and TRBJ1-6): SQTIHQWPATLVQPVGSPLSLECTVEGTSNPNLYWYRQAAGRGLQLLFYSVGIGQISSEVPQNLSASRPQDRQFILSSKKLLLSDSGFYLCAWEGGSADSPLHFGNGTRLTVT.

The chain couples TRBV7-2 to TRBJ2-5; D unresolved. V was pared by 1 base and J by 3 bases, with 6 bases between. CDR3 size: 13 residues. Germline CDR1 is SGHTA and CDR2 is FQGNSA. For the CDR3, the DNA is TGTGCCAGCAGCTTAGATCCAGAAGAGACCCAGTACTTC. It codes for CASSLDPEETQYF.

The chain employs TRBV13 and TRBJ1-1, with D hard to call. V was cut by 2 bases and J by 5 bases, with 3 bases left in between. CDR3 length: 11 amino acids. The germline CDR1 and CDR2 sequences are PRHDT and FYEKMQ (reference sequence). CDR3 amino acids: CASSLRTEAFF. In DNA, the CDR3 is TGTGCCAGCAGCTTAAGGACTGAAGCTTTCTTT.

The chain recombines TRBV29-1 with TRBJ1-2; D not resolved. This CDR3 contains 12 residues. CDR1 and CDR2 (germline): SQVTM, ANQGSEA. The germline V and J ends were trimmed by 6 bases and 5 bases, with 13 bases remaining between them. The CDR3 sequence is CSVVPDAYGYTF. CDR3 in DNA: TGCAGCGTCGTTCCGGACGCTTATGGCTACACCTTC.

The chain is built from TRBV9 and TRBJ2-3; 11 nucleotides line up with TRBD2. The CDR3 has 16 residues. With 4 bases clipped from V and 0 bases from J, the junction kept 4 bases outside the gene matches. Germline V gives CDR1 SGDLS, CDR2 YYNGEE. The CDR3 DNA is TGTGCCAGCAGCACTAGCGGGGGCCGTAGCACAGATACGCAGTATTTT. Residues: CASSTSGGRSTDTQYF.

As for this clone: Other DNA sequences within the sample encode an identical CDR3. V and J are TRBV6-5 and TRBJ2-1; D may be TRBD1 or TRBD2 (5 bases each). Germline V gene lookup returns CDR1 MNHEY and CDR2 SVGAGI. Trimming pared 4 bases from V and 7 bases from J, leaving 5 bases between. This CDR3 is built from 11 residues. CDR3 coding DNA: TGTGCCAGCAGTTGGGGGAATGAGCAGTTCTTC. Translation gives CASSWGNEQFF.

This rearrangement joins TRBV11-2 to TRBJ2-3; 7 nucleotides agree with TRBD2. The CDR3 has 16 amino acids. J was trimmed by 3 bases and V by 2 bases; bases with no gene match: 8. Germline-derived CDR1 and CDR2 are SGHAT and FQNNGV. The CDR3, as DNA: TGTGCCAGCAGCTTATGGACTAGTCGAAGGACAGATACGCAGTATTTT. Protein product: CASSLWTSRRTDTQYF.

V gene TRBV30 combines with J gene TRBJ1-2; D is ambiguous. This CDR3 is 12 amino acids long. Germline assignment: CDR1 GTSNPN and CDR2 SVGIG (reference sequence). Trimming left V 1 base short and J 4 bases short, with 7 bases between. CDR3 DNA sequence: TGTGCCTGGAGTGGGGATAGCTATGGCTACACCTTC. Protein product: CAWSGDSYGYTF.

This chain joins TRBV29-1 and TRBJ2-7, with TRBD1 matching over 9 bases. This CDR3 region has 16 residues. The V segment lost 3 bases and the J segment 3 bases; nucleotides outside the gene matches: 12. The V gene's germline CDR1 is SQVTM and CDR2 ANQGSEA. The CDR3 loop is CSVEGGQGPDHYEQYF. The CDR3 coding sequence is TGCAGCGTTGAGGGGGGACAGGGCCCGGACCACTACGAGCAGTACTTC.

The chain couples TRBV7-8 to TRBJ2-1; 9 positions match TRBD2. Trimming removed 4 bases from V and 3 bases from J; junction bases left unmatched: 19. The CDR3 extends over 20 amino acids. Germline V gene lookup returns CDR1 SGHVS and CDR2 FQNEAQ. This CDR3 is CASSSEWSPSGALLYNEQFF. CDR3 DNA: TGTGCCAGCAGCTCCGAGTGGTCCCCTAGCGGGGCATTACTCTACAATGAGCAGTTCTTC.